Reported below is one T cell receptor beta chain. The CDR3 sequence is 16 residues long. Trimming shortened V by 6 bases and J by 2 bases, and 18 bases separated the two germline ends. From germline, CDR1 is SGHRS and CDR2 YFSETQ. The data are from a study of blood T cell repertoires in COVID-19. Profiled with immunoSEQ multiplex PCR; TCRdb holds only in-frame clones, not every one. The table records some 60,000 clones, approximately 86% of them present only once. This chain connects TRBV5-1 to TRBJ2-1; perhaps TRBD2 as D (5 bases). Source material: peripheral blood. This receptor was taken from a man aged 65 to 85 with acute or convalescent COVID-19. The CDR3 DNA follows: TGCGCCAGCACCACAAGGGAGCGGAGCACCTACAATGAGCAGTTCTTC. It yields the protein CASTTRERSTYNEQFF.